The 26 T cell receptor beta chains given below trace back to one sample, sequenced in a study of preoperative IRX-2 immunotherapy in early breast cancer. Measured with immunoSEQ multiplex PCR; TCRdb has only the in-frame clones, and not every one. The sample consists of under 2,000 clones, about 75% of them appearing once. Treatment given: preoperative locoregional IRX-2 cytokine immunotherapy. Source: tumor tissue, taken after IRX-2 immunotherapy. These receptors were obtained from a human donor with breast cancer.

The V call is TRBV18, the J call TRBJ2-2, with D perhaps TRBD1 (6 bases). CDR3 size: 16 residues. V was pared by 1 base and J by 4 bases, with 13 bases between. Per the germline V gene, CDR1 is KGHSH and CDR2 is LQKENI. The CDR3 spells CASSPLGRGTTGELFF. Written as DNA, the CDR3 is TGTGCCAGCTCACCACTAGGCAGGGGAACCACCGGGGAGCTGTTTTTT.

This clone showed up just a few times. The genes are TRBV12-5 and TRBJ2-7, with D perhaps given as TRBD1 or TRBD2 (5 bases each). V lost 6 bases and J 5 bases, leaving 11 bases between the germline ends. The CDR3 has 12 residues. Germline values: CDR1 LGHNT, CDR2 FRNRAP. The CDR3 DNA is TGTGCTAGTGGCCTCGGGGCTAACGAGCAGTACTTC. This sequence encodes CASGLGANEQYF.

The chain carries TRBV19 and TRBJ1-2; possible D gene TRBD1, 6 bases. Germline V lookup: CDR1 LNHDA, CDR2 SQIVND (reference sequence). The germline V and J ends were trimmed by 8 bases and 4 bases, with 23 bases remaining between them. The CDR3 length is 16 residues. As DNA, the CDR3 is TGTGCCAGTGTAAGATCGGGAAGGGGGATAAGCTATGGCTACACCTTC. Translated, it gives CASVRSGRGISYGYTF.

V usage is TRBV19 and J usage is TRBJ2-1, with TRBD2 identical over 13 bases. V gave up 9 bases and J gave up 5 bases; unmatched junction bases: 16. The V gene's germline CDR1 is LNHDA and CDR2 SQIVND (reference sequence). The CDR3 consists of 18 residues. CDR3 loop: CASSTSGGDLDQNNEQFF. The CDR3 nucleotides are TGTGCCAGCTCTACTAGCGGGGGGGACCTGGACCAAAACAATGAGCAGTTCTTC.

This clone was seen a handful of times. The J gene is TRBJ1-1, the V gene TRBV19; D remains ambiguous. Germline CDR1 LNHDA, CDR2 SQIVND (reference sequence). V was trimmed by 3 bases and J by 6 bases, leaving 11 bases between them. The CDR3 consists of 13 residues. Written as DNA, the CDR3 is TGTGCCAGTAGTATGCGCCAGTTATCTGAAGCTTTCTTT. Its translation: CASSMRQLSEAFF.

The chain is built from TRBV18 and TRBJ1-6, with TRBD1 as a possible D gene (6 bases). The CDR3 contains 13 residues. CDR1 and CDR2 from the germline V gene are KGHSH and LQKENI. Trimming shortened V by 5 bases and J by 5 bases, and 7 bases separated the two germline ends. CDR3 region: CASSSGDNSPLHF. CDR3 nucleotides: TGTGCCAGCTCATCAGGGGATAATTCACCCCTCCACTTT.

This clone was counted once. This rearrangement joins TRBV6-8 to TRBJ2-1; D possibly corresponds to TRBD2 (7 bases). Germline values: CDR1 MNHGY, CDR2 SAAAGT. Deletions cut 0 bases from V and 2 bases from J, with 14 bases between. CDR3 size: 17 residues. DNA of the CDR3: TGTGCCAGCAGTTACTCACCGGGGGGCGCTGCCTACAATGAGCAGTTCTTC. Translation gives CASSYSPGGAAYNEQFF.

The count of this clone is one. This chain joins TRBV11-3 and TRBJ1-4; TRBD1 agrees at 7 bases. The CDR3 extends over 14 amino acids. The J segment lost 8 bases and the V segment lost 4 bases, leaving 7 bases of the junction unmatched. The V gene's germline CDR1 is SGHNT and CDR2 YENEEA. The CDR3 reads CASSSYRQGEKLFF. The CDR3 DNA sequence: TGTGCCAGCAGCTCCTACAGACAGGGCGAAAAACTGTTTTTT.

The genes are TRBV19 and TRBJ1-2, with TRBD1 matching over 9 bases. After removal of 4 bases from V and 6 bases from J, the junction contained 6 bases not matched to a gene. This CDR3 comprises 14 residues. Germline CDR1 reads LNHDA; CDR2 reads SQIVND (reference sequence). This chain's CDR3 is CASSTRTGDNGYTF. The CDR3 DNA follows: TGTGCCAGTAGTACCCGGACAGGGGATAATGGCTACACCTTC.

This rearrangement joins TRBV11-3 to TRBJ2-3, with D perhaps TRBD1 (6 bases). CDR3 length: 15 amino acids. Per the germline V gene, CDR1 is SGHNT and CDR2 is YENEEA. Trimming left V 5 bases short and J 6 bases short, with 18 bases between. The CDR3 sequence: CASSPGLTGRDTQYF. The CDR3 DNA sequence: TGTGCCAGCAGCCCGGGGCTAACAGGGCGGGATACGCAGTATTTT.

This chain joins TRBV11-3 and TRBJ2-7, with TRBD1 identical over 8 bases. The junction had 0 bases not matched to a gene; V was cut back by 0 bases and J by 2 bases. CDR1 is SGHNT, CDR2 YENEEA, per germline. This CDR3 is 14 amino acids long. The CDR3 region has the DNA TGTGCCAGCAGCTTAGACAGGGGGCCCTACGAGCAGTACTTC. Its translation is CASSLDRGPYEQYF.

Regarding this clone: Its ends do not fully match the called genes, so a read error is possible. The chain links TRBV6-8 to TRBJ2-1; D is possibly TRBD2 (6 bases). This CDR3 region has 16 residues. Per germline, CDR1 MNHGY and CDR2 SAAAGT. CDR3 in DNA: TGTGCCATCAGTGTCCCCCCCGGGGAGGTTAACAATGAGCAGTTCTTC. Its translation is CAISVPPGEVNNEQFF.

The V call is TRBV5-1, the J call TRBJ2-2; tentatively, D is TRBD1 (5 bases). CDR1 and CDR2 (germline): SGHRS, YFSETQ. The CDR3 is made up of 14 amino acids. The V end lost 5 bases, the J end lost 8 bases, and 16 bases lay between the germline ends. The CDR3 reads CASRGTGGRGELFF. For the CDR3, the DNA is TGCGCCAGCAGAGGAACAGGTGGAAGGGGGGAGCTGTTTTTT.

The CDR3 DNA reads as TGTGCCAGTACCAAAAACAGAGACACTGAAGCTTTCTTT. Translated, it gives CASTKNRDTEAFF. The chain is built from TRBV19 and TRBJ1-1; D gene unclear. Germline V gene data show CDR1 as LNHDA and CDR2 as SQIVND (reference sequence). This CDR3 is 13 amino acids long. V dropped 7 bases and J dropped 3 bases, with 12 bases sitting between them.

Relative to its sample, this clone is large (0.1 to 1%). This CDR3 is CASSPSTGARGTEAFF. The CDR3 DNA is TGTGCCAGTAGTCCTTCGACAGGGGCTAGGGGCACTGAAGCTTTCTTT. V and J are TRBV19 and TRBJ1-1; 8 nucleotides agree with TRBD1. Germline values: CDR1 LNHDA, CDR2 SQIVND (reference sequence). After removal of 5 bases from V and 4 bases from J, the junction contained 12 bases not matched to a gene. The CDR3 runs 16 residues.

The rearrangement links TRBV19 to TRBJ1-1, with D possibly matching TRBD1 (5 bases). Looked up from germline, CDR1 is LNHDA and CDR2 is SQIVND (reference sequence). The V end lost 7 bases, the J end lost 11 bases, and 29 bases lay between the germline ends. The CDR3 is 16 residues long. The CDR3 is CASNPITGAGRKGAFF. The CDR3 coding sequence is TGTGCCAGTAACCCTATTACCGGGGCAGGTCGAAAAGGGGCTTTCTTT.

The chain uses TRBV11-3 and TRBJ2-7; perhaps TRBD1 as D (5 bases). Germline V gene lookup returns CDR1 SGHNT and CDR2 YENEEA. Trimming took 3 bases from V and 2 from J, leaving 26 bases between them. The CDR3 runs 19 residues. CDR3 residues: CASSLRLAGPTGGTYEQYF. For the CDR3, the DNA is TGTGCCAGCAGCTTGCGTTTAGCCGGTCCTACAGGTGGGACCTACGAGCAGTACTTC. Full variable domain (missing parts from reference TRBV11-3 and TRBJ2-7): EAGVVQSPRYKIIEKKQPVAFWCNPISGHNTLYWYLQNLGQGPELLIRYENEEAVDDSQLPKDRFSAERLKGVDSTLKIQPAELGDSAVYLCASSLRLAGPTGGTYEQYFGPGTRLTVT.

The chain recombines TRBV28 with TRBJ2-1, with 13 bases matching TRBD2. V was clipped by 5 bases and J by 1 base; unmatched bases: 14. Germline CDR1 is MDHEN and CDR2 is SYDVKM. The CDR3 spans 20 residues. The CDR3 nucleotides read TGTGCCAGCAGTCCGACGACTAGCGGGGGGCCTCTCACATCCTACAATGAGCAGTTCTTC. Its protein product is CASSPTTSGGPLTSYNEQFF.

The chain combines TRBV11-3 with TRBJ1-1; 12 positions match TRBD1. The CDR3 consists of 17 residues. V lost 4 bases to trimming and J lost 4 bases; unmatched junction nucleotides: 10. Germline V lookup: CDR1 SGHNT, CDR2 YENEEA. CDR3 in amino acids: CASSYRDRGRLGTEAFF. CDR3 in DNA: TGTGCCAGCAGCTACCGGGACAGGGGGCGTTTGGGCACTGAAGCTTTCTTT.

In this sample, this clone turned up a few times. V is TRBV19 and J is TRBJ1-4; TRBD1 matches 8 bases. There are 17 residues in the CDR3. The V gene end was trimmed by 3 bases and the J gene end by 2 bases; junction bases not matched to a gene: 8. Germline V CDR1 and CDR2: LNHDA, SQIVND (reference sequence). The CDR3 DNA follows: TGTGCCAGTAGTATTGCACAGGGGGGAATCACTAATGAAAAACTGTTTTTT. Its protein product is CASSIAQGGITNEKLFF.

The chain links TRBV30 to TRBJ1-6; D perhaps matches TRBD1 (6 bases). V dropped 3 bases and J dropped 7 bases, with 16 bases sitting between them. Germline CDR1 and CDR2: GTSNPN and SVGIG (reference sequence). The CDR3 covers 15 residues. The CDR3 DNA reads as TGTGCCTGGAGCCTAACAGGGATCCCAAATTCACCCCTCCACTTT. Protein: CAWSLTGIPNSPLHF. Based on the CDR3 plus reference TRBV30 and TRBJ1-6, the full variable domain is SQTIHQWPATLVQPVGSPLSLECTVEGTSNPNLYWYRQAAGRGLQLLFYSVGIGQISSEVPQNLSASRPQDRQFILSSKKLLLSDSGFYLCAWSLTGIPNSPLHFGNGTRLTVT.

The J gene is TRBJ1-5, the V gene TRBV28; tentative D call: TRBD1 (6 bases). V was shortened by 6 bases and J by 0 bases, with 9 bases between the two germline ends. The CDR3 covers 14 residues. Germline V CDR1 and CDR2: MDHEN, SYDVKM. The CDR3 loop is CASRGGYSNQPQHF. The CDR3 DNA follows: TGTGCCAGCAGAGGGGGATATAGCAATCAGCCCCAGCATTTT.

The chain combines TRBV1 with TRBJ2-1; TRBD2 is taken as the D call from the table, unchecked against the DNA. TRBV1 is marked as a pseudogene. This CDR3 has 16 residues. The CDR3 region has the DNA TGCGCCAGCAGCCAAGATCGGAGGGGAGGTTACAATGAGCAGTTCTTC. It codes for CASSQDRRGGYNEQFF.

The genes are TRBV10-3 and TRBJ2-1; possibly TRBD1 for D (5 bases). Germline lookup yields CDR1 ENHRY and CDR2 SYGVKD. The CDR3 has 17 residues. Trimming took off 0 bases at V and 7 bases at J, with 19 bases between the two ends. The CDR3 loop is CAISESVVTVRANEQFF. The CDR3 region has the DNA TGTGCCATCAGTGAGTCGGTAGTAACCGTCAGGGCGAATGAGCAGTTCTTC.

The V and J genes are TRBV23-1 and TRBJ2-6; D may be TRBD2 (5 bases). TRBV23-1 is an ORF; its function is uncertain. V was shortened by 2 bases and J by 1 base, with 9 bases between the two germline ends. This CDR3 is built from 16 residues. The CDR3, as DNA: TGCGCCAGCAGTCAAATTGGACTTTCTGGGGCCAACGTCCTGACTTTC. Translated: CASSQIGLSGANVLTF.

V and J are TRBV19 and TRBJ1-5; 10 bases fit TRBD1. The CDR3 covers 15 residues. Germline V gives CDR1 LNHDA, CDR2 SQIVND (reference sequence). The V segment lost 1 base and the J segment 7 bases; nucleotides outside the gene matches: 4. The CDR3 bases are TGTGCCAGTAGTATAGGGACAGGGGGGGACCAGCCCCAGCATTTT. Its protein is CASSIGTGGDQPQHF.